A single sample is the source of the 5 T cell receptor beta chains below, sequenced in a study of cytomegalovirus exposure and HLA in healthy donors. The PCR had 60 Vbeta and 13 Jbeta primers. Clones were read by immunoSEQ multiplex PCR, and TCRdb kept only the in-frame ones, dropping some. This sample has some 150,000 clones; about 75% occur once, and the top ten carry almost 4.5%. The sequenced sample consisted of PBMCs. All receptors come from a man aged 60-69 years in good health and CMV-seronegative.

V is TRBV19 and J is TRBJ2-1; TRBD2 aligns across 9 bases. Trimming at V came to 2 bases and at J to 7 bases, leaving 9 bases not matched to a gene. This CDR3 is built from 16 residues. Germline V CDR1 and CDR2: LNHDA, SQIVND (reference sequence). The CDR3 nucleotides read TGTGCCAGTAGTATAAGGGGTAGCGGGAGATATAATGAGCAGTTCTTC. Its protein product is CASSIRGSGRYNEQFF.

The chain recombines TRBV30 with TRBJ2-3, with D uncertain. Germline assignment: CDR1 GTSNPN and CDR2 SVGIG (reference sequence). Trimming shortened V by 4 bases and J by 4 bases, and 6 bases separated the two germline ends. The CDR3 totals 11 residues. The CDR3 protein is CAWIPSDTQYF. In DNA form, the CDR3 reads TGTGCCTGGATCCCCTCAGATACGCAGTATTTT.

The rearrangement links TRBV11-2 to TRBJ1-4; TRBD1 matches at 9 bases. J was trimmed by 7 bases and V by 4 bases; bases with no gene match: 7. Germline assignment: CDR1 SGHAT and CDR2 FQNNGV. The CDR3 extends over 15 amino acids. CDR3 amino acids: CASSSTGGEGEKLFF. Here the CDR3 DNA reads TGTGCCAGCAGCTCAACAGGGGGCGAGGGTGAAAAACTGTTTTTT.

The chain is built from TRBV5-5 and TRBJ1-1, with D perhaps matching TRBD1 (6 bases). Trimming took 2 bases from V and 1 from J, leaving 12 bases between them. The CDR3 contains 15 residues. CDR1 is SGHKS, CDR2 YYEKEE, per germline (reference sequence). The CDR3 is CASSFPGQPNTEAFF. The DNA for the CDR3 is TGTGCCAGCAGCTTCCCTGGACAGCCGAACACTGAAGCTTTCTTT.

The rearrangement links TRBV30 to TRBJ2-5, with 11 bases aligning to TRBD2. Germline lookup yields CDR1 GTSNPN and CDR2 SVGIG (reference sequence). The CDR3 length is 14 residues. J lost 7 bases, V lost 3 bases, and 7 bases had no gene match. Here the CDR3 reads CAWRTSGTPGTQYF. For the CDR3, the DNA is TGTGCCTGGAGGACTAGCGGGACCCCCGGGACCCAGTACTTC. The entire variable domain, with the rest obtained from reference TRBV30 and TRBJ2-5, is as follows: SQTIHQWPATLVQPVGSPLSLECTVEGTSNPNLYWYRQAAGRGLQLLFYSVGIGQISSEVPQNLSASRPQDRQFILSSKKLLLSDSGFYLCAWRTSGTPGTQYFGPGTRLLVL.